What follows are 25 T cell receptor beta chains derived from one specimen sequenced in a study of cytomegalovirus exposure and HLA in healthy donors. Both 60 Vbeta primers and 13 Jbeta primers went into the PCR. The assay was immunoSEQ multiplex PCR, and TCRdb's table has in-frame clones only and misses some. The table has 95,000 to 110,000 clones, roughly 80% seen once; the top ten hold 2% to 2.5%. The sequenced sample was PBMCs. The origin of the receptors is a man younger than 40 in good health and CMV-seronegative.

The gene calls are TRBV12-5 and TRBJ1-2; D is ambiguous. This CDR3 comprises 13 residues. Trimming took off 5 bases at V and 6 bases at J, with 13 bases between the two ends. The germline CDR1 and CDR2 sequences are LGHNT and FRNRAP. This CDR3 is CASGGWTKDGYTF. DNA for the CDR3: TGTGCTAGTGGTGGTTGGACTAAAGATGGCTACACCTTC. The full variable domain, its missing parts supplied by reference TRBV12-5 and TRBJ1-2, is DARVTQTPRHKVTEMGQEVTMRCQPILGHNTVFWYRQTMMQGLELLAYFRNRAPLDDSGMPKDRFSAEMPDATLATLKIQPSEPRDSAVYFCASGGWTKDGYTFGSGTRLTVV.

This clone was recorded only once. The gene calls are TRBV9 and TRBJ2-3; D possibly corresponds to TRBD2 (5 bases). The CDR3 spans 12 residues. V lost 4 bases and J lost 5, with 8 bases in between. Germline-derived CDR1 and CDR2 are SGDLS and YYNGEE. The CDR3 bases are TGTGCCAGCAGCCTCGCGGGAGATACGCAGTATTTT. It yields the protein CASSLAGDTQYF.

This chain uses TRBV27 with TRBJ2-1; 7 bases fit TRBD2. Germline CDR1 is MNHEY and CDR2 is SMNVEV (reference sequence). V lost 6 bases, J lost 9 bases, and 5 bases stayed unmatched. The CDR3 spans 12 residues. The DNA for the CDR3 is TGTGCCAGCAGGCTGACTAGCAGTGAGCAGTTCTTC. This codes for CASRLTSSEQFF.

V gene TRBV7-9 combines with J gene TRBJ1-5, with a possible D match to TRBD1 (6 bases). Germline V gene data show CDR1 as SEHNR and CDR2 as FQNEAQ (reference sequence). V dropped 5 bases and J dropped 4 bases, with 15 bases sitting between them. The CDR3 sequence is 15 residues long. The CDR3 region has the DNA TGTGCCAGCAGCCCCCTCGGGGGGCGAAATCAGCCCCAGCATTTT. Its translation: CASSPLGGRNQPQHF. The variable domain in full, completed from reference TRBV7-9 and TRBJ1-5, reads DTGVSQNPRHKITKRGQNVTFRCDPISEHNRLYWYRQTLGQGPEFLTYFQNEAQLEKSRLLSDRFSAERPKGSFSTLEIQRTEQGDSAMYLCASSPLGGRNQPQHFGDGTRLSIL.

The genes are TRBV6-5 and TRBJ1-5; possible D gene TRBD1, 6 bases. CDR3 size: 15 residues. CDR1 MNHEY and CDR2 SVGAGI come from the germline V gene. V lost 8 bases to trimming and J lost 4 bases, with 18 bases between them. The CDR3 DNA sequence: TGTGCCAGCCATCCGGGCCAGGGGAAAAATCAGCCCCAGCATTTT. Protein sequence: CASHPGQGKNQPQHF.

This chain connects TRBV6-1 to TRBJ1-1; unclear D gene. CDR3 length: 14 amino acids. V was pared by 2 bases and J by 1 base, with 8 bases between. Germline CDR1 is MNHNS and CDR2 is SASEGT. CDR3 bases: TGTGCCAGCAGTGAAATGAACTCGAACACTGAAGCTTTCTTT. Protein sequence: CASSEMNSNTEAFF.

This chain links TRBV18 with TRBJ1-1; 7 bases line up with TRBD1. The CDR3 is 14 amino acids. Germline CDR1 is KGHSH and CDR2 is LQKENI. The ends lost 3 bases at V and 1 base at J; junction bases unmatched: 2. Here the CDR3 reads CASSPDRKNTEAFF. The CDR3 bases are TGTGCCAGCTCACCGGACAGGAAGAACACTGAAGCTTTCTTT.

A single count supports this clone. This chain links TRBV15 with TRBJ2-1; the D is unclear. The germline V gene has CDR1 LNHNV and CDR2 YYDKDF (reference sequence). CDR3 length: 12 residues. V was pared by 1 base and J by 10 bases, with 8 bases between. CDR3: CATSRGSEEQFF. Written as DNA, the CDR3 is TGTGCCACCAGCAGAGGGTCGGAGGAGCAGTTCTTC.

This clone was observed a few times. This chain connects TRBV5-1 to TRBJ2-6; possible D gene TRBD1, 6 bases. This CDR3 spans 14 amino acids. The V gene's germline CDR1 is SGHRS and CDR2 YFSETQ. The V and J ends lost 4 bases and 2 bases respectively, with 7 bases between them. Here the CDR3 DNA reads TGCGCCAGCAGCGAGGGGGCTGGGGCCAACGTCCTGACTTTC. The encoded protein is CASSEGAGANVLTF. Based on the CDR3 plus reference TRBV5-1 and TRBJ2-6, the full variable domain is KAGVTQTPRYLIKTRGQQVTLSCSPISGHRSVSWYQQTPGQGLQFLFEYFSETQRNKGNFPGRFSGRQFSNSRSEMNVSTLELGDSALYLCASSEGAGANVLTFGAGSRLTVL.

The chain links TRBV2 to TRBJ1-5; tentative D call: TRBD1 (5 bases). The CDR3 is 14 residues long. Germline V gene sequence: CDR1 SNHLY, CDR2 FYNNEI. V shed 7 bases and J shed 2 bases, with 12 bases lying between them. The CDR3 DNA sequence: TGTGCCAGCATGCGGCAGGGTGGCAATCAGCCCCAGCATTTT. Amino acid sequence: CASMRQGGNQPQHF.

The chain has TRBV6-1 and TRBJ1-1; the D is unclear. This CDR3 is 14 amino acids long. Germline lookup yields CDR1 MNHNS and CDR2 SASEGT. Trimming removed 2 bases at V and 4 bases at J, with 11 bases between. The DNA of the CDR3 is TGTGCCAGCAGTGAAACGATAGACTCCACTGAAGCTTTCTTT. Encoded protein: CASSETIDSTEAFF.

The rearrangement uses TRBV19 and TRBJ2-3; 7 bases fit TRBD2. The CDR3 spans 15 residues. The ends lost 6 bases at V and 0 bases at J; junction bases unmatched: 6. Germline CDR1 LNHDA, CDR2 SQIVND (reference sequence). CDR3 amino acids: CASSTLAASTDTQYF. CDR3 coding DNA: TGTGCCAGTAGCACTCTAGCGGCTAGCACAGATACGCAGTATTTT. Based on the CDR3 plus reference TRBV19 and TRBJ2-3, the full variable domain is DGGITQSPKYLFRKEGQNVTLSCEQNLNHDAMYWYRQDPGQGLRLIYYSQIVNDFQKGDIAEGYSVSREKKESFPLTVTSAQKNPTAFYLCASSTLAASTDTQYFGPGTRLTVL.

The chain links TRBV6-6 to TRBJ2-1, with TRBD1 identical over 7 bases. The CDR3 totals 14 residues. Germline V lookup: CDR1 MNHNY, CDR2 SVGAGI (reference sequence). After removal of 8 bases from V and 8 bases from J, the junction contained 12 bases not matched to a gene. The CDR3 loop is CASWAGGEIDEQFF. The CDR3 DNA follows: TGTGCCAGCTGGGCAGGGGGTGAGATCGATGAGCAGTTCTTC.

A few counts support this clone. V gene TRBV10-2 combines with J gene TRBJ2-7, with 7 bases aligning to TRBD1. Germline V CDR1 and CDR2: WSHSY, SAAADI. The J segment lost 3 bases and the V segment lost 5 bases, leaving 4 bases of the junction unmatched. This CDR3 has 13 amino acids. The CDR3 protein is CASSTGTVYEQYF. The CDR3 nucleotides are TGCGCCAGCAGTACCGGGACAGTCTACGAGCAGTACTTC.

This clone was detected only a few times. The gene calls are TRBV5-1 and TRBJ1-5; no definite D call. Germline CDR1 reads SGHRS; CDR2 reads YFSETQ. Between the trimmed V and J ends, which lost 5 bases and 6 bases, there was a span of 6 bases. The CDR3 sequence is 11 residues long. CDR3 region: CASRRVQPQHF. In DNA, the CDR3 is TGCGCCAGCAGACGGGTTCAGCCCCAGCATTTT.

The chain is built from TRBV6-5 and TRBJ2-7; D may be TRBD2 (6 bases). The CDR3 is 12 residues long. V was trimmed by 6 bases and J by 4 bases, leaving 10 bases between them. Germline V gene data show CDR1 as MNHEY and CDR2 as SVGAGI. The CDR3 reads CASRNGGYEQYF. The CDR3 coding sequence is TGTGCCAGCAGAAACGGGGGTTACGAGCAGTACTTC.

V usage is TRBV5-1 and J usage is TRBJ2-1; maybe TRBD2 (7 bases). The CDR3 length is 15 residues. Trimming cost V 4 bases and J 14 bases, with 25 bases left between them. CDR1 and CDR2 from the germline V gene are SGHRS and YFSETQ. In DNA form, the CDR3 reads TGCGCCAGCAGCAAGCGGGGCCCGGCTGAGGGGGGGGAGTTCTTC. Its translation: CASSKRGPAEGGEFF.

V is TRBV4-1 and J is TRBJ2-7; 8 bases fit TRBD2. Trimming took 4 bases from V and 3 from J; bases not matched to a gene: 5. Germline V gene lookup returns CDR1 MGHRA and CDR2 YSYEKL. The CDR3 has 14 amino acids. CDR3 DNA: TGCGCCAGCAGCCTGACTAGCGAGTTCTACGAGCAGTACTTC. It yields the protein CASSLTSEFYEQYF.

V usage is TRBV15 and J usage is TRBJ2-5, with 14 bases aligning to TRBD2. Per the germline V gene, CDR1 is LNHNV and CDR2 is YYDKDF (reference sequence). The V and J ends lost 2 bases and 9 bases, in that order; junction bases with no gene match: 2. CDR3 size: 14 residues. This CDR3 is CATSRPTSGGAQYF. The CDR3 region has the DNA TGTGCCACCAGCAGACCGACTAGCGGGGGGGCCCAGTACTTC. Variable domain in full (rest from reference TRBV15 and TRBJ2-5): DAMVIQNPRYQVTQFGKPVTLSCSQTLNHNVMYWYQQKSSQAPKLLFHYYDKDFNNEADTPDNFQSRRPNTSFCFLDIRSPGLGDTAMYLCATSRPTSGGAQYFGPGTRLLVL.

This sequence joins TRBV27 and TRBJ1-5; 8 positions match TRBD1. CDR1 is MNHEY, CDR2 SMNVEV, per germline (reference sequence). J gave up 4 bases and V 5 bases, and 4 bases lay outside the gene matches. The CDR3 is 14 amino acids. The CDR3 nucleotides read TGTGCCAGCAGTCCGCAGGGGGCAAATCAGCCCCAGCATTTT. Residues: CASSPQGANQPQHF.

This clone was counted between two and nine times. The V gene is TRBV6-5, the J gene TRBJ2-7, with D perhaps TRBD1 (6 bases). CDR3 size: 14 residues. V was trimmed by 3 bases and J by 4 bases, leaving 13 bases between them. From germline, CDR1 is MNHEY and CDR2 SVGAGI. CDR3 sequence: CASSYQGRWYEQYF. The CDR3 DNA reads as TGTGCCAGCAGTTATCAGGGGCGGTGGTACGAGCAGTACTTC.

The genes are TRBV7-6 and TRBJ1-1; D is possibly TRBD1 (6 bases). The CDR3 is 14 amino acids. Germline V CDR1 and CDR2: SGHVS, FNYEAQ. V gave up 5 bases and J gave up 1 base, with 11 bases separating them. This CDR3 reads CASSPGTPNTEAFF. In DNA, the CDR3 is TGTGCCAGCAGCCCCGGGACACCGAACACTGAAGCTTTCTTT.

The CDR3 DNA is TGCGCCAGCAGCCGGACAGGGGGCCACCAAGAGACCCAGTACTTC. This sequence encodes CASSRTGGHQETQYF. The J gene is TRBJ2-5, the V gene TRBV5-1; 11 bases are shared with TRBD1. CDR1 is SGHRS and CDR2 is YFSETQ in the germline V gene. With V trimmed by 4 bases and J by 0 bases, 2 bases remained unmatched. The CDR3 consists of 15 residues.

V gene TRBV30 combines with J gene TRBJ1-1, with D maybe TRBD1 (5 bases). Trimming pared 0 bases from V and 5 bases from J, leaving 10 bases between. Germline V gene lookup returns CDR1 GTSNPN and CDR2 SVGIG (reference sequence). The CDR3 spans 13 residues. The CDR3 reads CAWSVQVKTEAFF. CDR3 DNA: TGTGCCTGGAGTGTACAGGTTAAGACTGAAGCTTTCTTT.

This chain links TRBV29-1 with TRBJ2-3; weak D call: TRBD2 (6 bases). The CDR3 sequence is 10 residues long. CDR1 and CDR2 from the germline V gene are SQVTM and ANQGSEA. V dropped 6 bases and J dropped 6 bases, with 7 bases sitting between them. As DNA, the CDR3 is TGCAGCGTGGGGACTGATACGCAGTATTTT. Translation: CSVGTDTQYF.